This is a list of T cell receptor beta chains from one sample in a study of OX40 agonist ivuxolimab in advanced cancers. The protocol was immunoSEQ multiplex PCR, while the TCRdb copy is restricted to in-frame clones and leaves out a portion. The sample carries some 54,000 clones, less than 90% recorded once. The specimen comprised CD4+ or CD8+ T cells sorted from blood, sampled in a trial of the OX40 agonist ivuxolimab. These receptors were taken from an adult with an advanced solid tumor such as melanoma, head and neck, liver or kidney cancer. Both conserved end residues are part of each CDR3. A D gene is named only where the DNA matches it firmly. Clone size, where shown, is once, few, many, or a class for clones that have expanded.

d_gene	v_gene	j_gene	abundance	CDR3nt	CDR3aa
TRBD2	TRBV12-5	TRBJ2-2	NA	TGTGCTAGTGGAGCCGGGACTAGCAATTTAGGGGAGCTGTTTTTT	CASGAGTSNLGELFF
TRBD2	TRBV5-1	TRBJ2-5	NA	TGCGCCAGCAGCTTGGAACTAGCGGCGACCCAGTACTTC	CASSLELAATQYF
NA	TRBV30	TRBJ1-1	few	TGTGCCTGGTGCCCCGCAGGGAACACTGAAGCTTTCTTT	CAWCPAGNTEAFF
NA	TRBV5-4	TRBJ2-5	NA	TGTGCCAGCAGCCGTACGGTTGGGGAGACCCAGTACTTC	CASSRTVGETQYF
TRBD1	TRBV25-1	TRBJ1-2	few	TGTGCCAGCAGTGAATTCTCGACAGGGGGAGGCTACACCTTC	CASSEFSTGGGYTF
NA	TRBV5-1	TRBJ2-7	once	TGCGCCAGCAGCGGGACCTCCTACGAGCAGTACTTC	CASSGTSYEQYF
NA	TRBV6-1	TRBJ2-3	NA	TGTGCCAGCAGTGAATCGGGAGATACGCAGTATTTT	CASSESGDTQYF
NA	TRBV7-3	TRBJ1-1	NA	TGTGCCAGCAGCTTATTAATGAACACTGAAGCTTTCTTT	CASSLLMNTEAFF
NA	TRBV6-1	TRBJ2-3	NA	TGTGCCAGCAGTGACGTGCCTGGGGCCAATACGCAGTATTTT	CASSDVPGANTQYF
NA	TRBV30	TRBJ2-5	NA	TGTGCCTGGAGTGCAGGGGAAGGAGAGACCCAGTACTTC	CAWSAGEGETQYF
NA	TRBV18	TRBJ1-3	NA	TGTGCCAGCTCACCACTGGGGGTTGTGGACACCATATATTTT	CASSPLGVVDTIYF
TRBD1	TRBV2	TRBJ1-5	NA	TGTGCCAGCACTGAGGACAGGGGTGGAAATCAGCCCCAGCATTTT	CASTEDRGGNQPQHF
NA	TRBV10-3	TRBJ1-5	NA	TGTGCCATCAAGGTCGGGGGGAACGACAATCAGCCCCAGCATTTT	CAIKVGGNDNQPQHF
NA	TRBV27	TRBJ2-2	NA	TGTGCCAGCTCTCTTACCCCAGTGCGGCTCACCGGGGAGCTGTTTTTT	CASSLTPVRLTGELFF
NA	TRBV30	TRBJ1-1	few	TGTGCCTGGAGGGACGACAAGAACACTGAAGCTTTCTTT	CAWRDDKNTEAFF
NA	TRBV30	TRBJ1-4	NA	TGTGCCTCCTTGACTGCTAATGAGGGAAAACTGTTTTTT	CASLTANEGKLFF
NA	TRBV4-2	TRBJ2-7	NA	TGTGCCAGCAGCCAAGAGGAGAACTTGATGGTAGGGCAGTACTTC	CASSQEENLMVGQYF
NA	TRBV9	TRBJ2-5	NA	TGTGCCAGCAGCGTAGGTACAGGCCTGACTGTGGAGACCCAGTACTTC	CASSVGTGLTVETQYF
NA	TRBV14	TRBJ1-2	NA	TGTGCCAGCAGCTCCCCAAGGACACAAATGAATGGCTACACCTTC	CASSSPRTQMNGYTF
NA	TRBV5-1	TRBJ1-2	once	TGCGCCAGCAGCCCGGACCCGCTGCTCAAGGGCTACACCTTC	CASSPDPLLKGYTF
TRBD2	TRBV4-1	TRBJ2-6	NA	TGCGCCAGCAGCCAGGCCTCTAGCGGGGCCCCCCTAGGCTCTGGGGCCAACGTCCTGACTTTC	CASSQASSGAPLGSGANVLTF
NA	TRBV4-2	TRBJ2-2	NA	TGTGCCAGCAGCCAAGAAATCAGGCCAAGCGACACCGGGGAGCTGTTTTTT	CASSQEIRPSDTGELFF
NA	TRBV27	TRBJ1-2	few	TGTGCCAGCAGTTTAGATACAGGGAGCGTCTATGGCTACACCTTC	CASSLDTGSVYGYTF
TRBD1	TRBV7-9	TRBJ2-1	NA	TGTGCCAGCAGCTTGGGGACAGATAACAATGAGCAGTTCTTC	CASSLGTDNNEQFF
NA	TRBV30	TRBJ1-1	few	TGTGCCGCTAGCATGGCTTTCTTT	CAASMAFF
NA	TRBV28	TRBJ1-3	NA	TGTGCCAGCGATAGCAGGGGAGAAGGAAACACCATATATTTT	CASDSRGEGNTIYF
NA	TRBV19	TRBJ2-7	NA	TGTGCCAGTAGCTACGGGTCTGACTATTCACCCTACGAGCAGTACTTC	CASSYGSDYSPYEQYF
NA	TRBV9	TRBJ1-5	NA	TGTGCCAGCAGCGTAGGGCAGGCAAATCAGCCCCAGCATTTT	CASSVGQANQPQHF
TRBD1	TRBV19	TRBJ1-1	NA	TGTGCCAGTAGTGAAGGACAGGTTCTCACTGAAGCTTTCTTT	CASSEGQVLTEAFF
TRBD1	TRBV27	TRBJ1-5	NA	TGTGCCAGCAGTTTAGGGGGGGGGTGGACAGGGGCCTGTCAGCCCCAGCATTTT	CASSLGGGWTGACQPQHF
NA	TRBV5-4	TRBJ1-5	NA	TGTGCCAGCAGCTTCGCCGGGAGTCAGCCCCAGCATTTT	CASSFAGSQPQHF
TRBD1	TRBV7-9	TRBJ1-6	NA	TGTGCCAGCAGCTCACGCCCCGGGACAGGGCATAATTCACCCCTCCACTTT	CASSSRPGTGHNSPLHF
NA	TRBV30	TRBJ2-1	once	TGTGCCTGGAGTGTACAACAGGGATTTAATGAGCAGTTCTTC	CAWSVQQGFNEQFF
NA	TRBV2	TRBJ1-1	NA	TGTGCCAGCAGTGATTCGGGATGGCACACTGAAGCTTTCTTT	CASSDSGWHTEAFF
NA	TRBV12-5	TRBJ1-4	NA	TGTGCTAGTGGTTTGGTAGTGGGGACGGCTAATGAAAAACTGTTTTTT	CASGLVVGTANEKLFF
NA	TRBV18	TRBJ1-2	once	TGTGCCAGCTCACCACCGGTCAGACAGGAAAACTATGGCTACACCTTC	CASSPPVRQENYGYTF
NA	TRBV2	TRBJ1-1	NA	TGTGCCAGCAGTGAATTAGGGGGGATGAACACTGAAGCTTTCTTT	CASSELGGMNTEAFF
NA	TRBV7-3	TRBJ2-1	once	TGTGCCAGCAGCCCCGACAGAAATGAGCAGTTCTTC	CASSPDRNEQFF
NA	TRBV30	TRBJ2-7	NA	TGTGCCTGGACCGGTTGGAGGGGGGCGTACGAGCAGTACTTC	CAWTGWRGAYEQYF
TRBD2	TRBV7-6	TRBJ2-1	NA	TGTGCCAGCGGCGGGGGGGAACCGTTCTTC	CASGGGEPFF
NA	TRBV11-1	TRBJ2-5	NA	TGTGCCAGCAGCTTAGACCAAGAGACCCAGTACTTC	CASSLDQETQYF
NA	TRBV10-2	TRBJ1-5	NA	TGCGCCAGCTCGACAGGAAGCAATCAGCCCCAGCATTTT	CASSTGSNQPQHF
TRBD1	TRBV2	TRBJ1-1	NA	TGTGCCAAGAACAGGGGGATGAACACTGAAGCTTTCTTT	CAKNRGMNTEAFF
TRBD1	TRBV11-2	TRBJ2-3	NA	TGTGCCAGCCACCGAGACAGGGGTGATACGCAGTATTTT	CASHRDRGDTQYF
NA	TRBV6-5	TRBJ1-1	once	TGTGCCAGCAGTTACTCTGCGAACACTGAAGCTTTCTTT	CASSYSANTEAFF
NA	TRBV18	TRBJ2-6	NA	TGTGCCAGCTCAGGCGACAGCTCTGGGGCCAACGTCCTGACTTTC	CASSGDSSGANVLTF
TRBD1	TRBV29-1	TRBJ2-6	NA	TGCAGCGTTGAGAAGGGGGCGGATGGGGCCAACGTCCTGACTTTC	CSVEKGADGANVLTF
TRBD2	TRBV5-4	TRBJ2-3	NA	TGTGCCAGCAGCCAGGGACTAGCGACTCCTGGGGGCACAGATACGCAGTATTTT	CASSQGLATPGGTDTQYF
NA	TRBV6-6	TRBJ2-7	NA	TGTGCCAGCAGTTACCCTCAATTAGGAGGTCCCGAGCAGTACTTC	CASSYPQLGGPEQYF
NA	TRBV7-9	TRBJ2-6	NA	TGTGCCAGCAGCTTGGGGACCGACCTCTCTGGGGCCAACGTCCTGACTTTC	CASSLGTDLSGANVLTF
NA	TRBV20-1	TRBJ2-2	NA	TGCAGTGCTTCCCTTACCGGGGAGCTGTTTTTT	CSASLTGELFF
TRBD1	TRBV2	TRBJ1-1	NA	TGTGCCAGCAATGAAGGACAGGTTTCCACTGAAGCTTTCTTT	CASNEGQVSTEAFF
NA	TRBV10-1	TRBJ1-1	once	TGCGCCAGCAGTGAGTCTACGGGGCCGGGTACTGAAGCTTTCTTT	CASSESTGPGTEAFF
NA	TRBV5-1	TRBJ2-7	NA	TGCGCCAGCAGCTGGAATGTGCCGGGGGCCGGTGACGAGCAGTACTTC	CASSWNVPGAGDEQYF